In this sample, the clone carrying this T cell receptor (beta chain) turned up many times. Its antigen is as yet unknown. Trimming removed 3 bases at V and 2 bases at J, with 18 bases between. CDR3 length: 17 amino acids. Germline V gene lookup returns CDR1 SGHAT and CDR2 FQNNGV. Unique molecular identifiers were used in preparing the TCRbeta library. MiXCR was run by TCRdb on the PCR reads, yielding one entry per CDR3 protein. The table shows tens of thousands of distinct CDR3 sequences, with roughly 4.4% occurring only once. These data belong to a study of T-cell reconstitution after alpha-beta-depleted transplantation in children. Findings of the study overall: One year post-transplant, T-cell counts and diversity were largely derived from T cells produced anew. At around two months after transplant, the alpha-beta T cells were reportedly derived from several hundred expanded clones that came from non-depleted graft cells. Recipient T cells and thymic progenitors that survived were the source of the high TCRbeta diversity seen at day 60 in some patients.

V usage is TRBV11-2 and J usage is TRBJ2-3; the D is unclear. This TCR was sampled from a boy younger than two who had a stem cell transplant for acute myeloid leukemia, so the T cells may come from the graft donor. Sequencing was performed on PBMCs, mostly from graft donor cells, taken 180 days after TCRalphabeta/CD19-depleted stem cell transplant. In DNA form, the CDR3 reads TGTGCCAGCAGCTTTTTGAAGAGCGCTGAGCCCACAGATACGCAGTATTTT. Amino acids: CASSFLKSAEPTDTQYF.